This T cell receptor (beta chain) was identified in a study of beta chain features in type 1 diabetes (dated by TCRdb to the late 2010s). A note on the overall study: Mean age, gender distribution, total cell number and subset yield did not differ between patients and healthy donors. A total of roughly 100,000,000 sorted cells were examined across all samples, and the number of cells per subset was strongly correlated with RNA yield. The study compared TCRB repertoires of sorted circulating CD4+ T cell subsets between recently diagnosed type 1 diabetes patients and matched healthy donors. Naive and central memory subsets were obtained from all 30 or so donors, but regulatory and stem cell-like memory subsets were isolated from only 8 patients and roughly eight healthy donors. Study-wide findings and limitations: A moderate but significant shortening of TCRB CDR3 length was observed in type 1 diabetes patients in all four CD4+ subsets. Shorter templates might be favored by PCR, yet because patient and control samples were amplified and corrected together, any such skew would affect both groups equally. Because cDNA was sequenced instead of genomic DNA, highly expressing activated cells could be over-represented, though the groups showed no difference in activation or CD3 levels. Because the HLA sub-analyses included only small numbers of individuals, any influence of HLA type on TCRB rearrangement was left unresolved. Patients with type 1 diabetes made fewer insertions and deleted more nucleotides at VDJ recombination sites, implying thymic rearrangement abnormalities. Naive, central memory and regulatory TCRB repertoires appeared to be more alike among patients than among healthy donors.

V is cut by 5 bases and J by 4 bases, and the space between the germline ends is 13 bases. Sequences SGDLS (CDR1) and YYNGEE (CDR2) are obtained from the germline V gene. The CDR3 covers 14 residues, taking in both the cysteine and the phenylalanine. The DNA shown is the 42-base CDR3, in frame from base 1. The entire amount of isolated RNA was reverse transcribed using the High Capacity cDNA Reverse Transcription Kit, so the sequenced TCRB transcripts were expressed ones. Deep immunoSEQ sequencing was performed on naive, central memory and regulatory T cell samples, with an average of around 3.4 million total reads per sample. Sorted cells were lysed in RLT buffer and RNA was extracted with DNase-treated RNeasy Micro or Mini kits, depending on cell number. Each cell subset was processed on its own to prevent cross-contamination, while patient and healthy donor samples were processed together. Using the immunoSEQ multiplex PCR, TCRB sequences were amplified from cDNA into 87-bp fragments spanning the CDR3 region. Sequencing of the amplicons was performed on the Illumina HiSeq platform. For the original study's pipeline: PCR bias was computationally corrected using synthetic template baselines, reads within Hamming distance 2 were collapsed, and singletons that could not be merged were discarded. Reads were aligned against IMGT to assign V, D and J genes, CDR3 length and insertions or deletions at six rearrangement sites. Clonotype counts were normalized to sorted cell number within each subset before computing true diversity and Gini coefficients with the tcR R package. The overlap coefficient, calculated on TCRB nucleotide sequences, was used to quantify repertoire sharing. Out-of-frame TCRB sequences from naive cells were analyzed as a proxy for the pre-selection repertoire. This is the immuneACCESS table as TCRdb keeps it, with only in-frame sequences that have V and J called. A part of the clones is gone; compared with another copy, unresolved V genes explain less than half, and the rest is unexplained. V and J calls plus clone size are reproduced from that table; the DNA served to infer D and trimming. Within this sample are 500,000 to 850,000 clones, with roughly an eighth of them counted one time only. Together, the top ten hold just under 0.04% of the sample.

Each donor gave one peripheral blood draw, averaging approximately 110 mL, which was collected into heparinised tubes. Naive, central memory, regulatory and stem cell-like memory CD4+ T cells were sorted on a BD FACSAria II using a panel including CD45RO, CCR7, CD25, CD127, CD95 and CD27. All sorted populations exceeded 95% purity. PBMCs were separated immediately by Lymphoprep density gradient centrifugation and were stained directly, without being cultured. Samples were stained and sorted in pairs, with one healthy donor and one patient per experiment, so that batch effects were minimized. This clone showed up just a few times. No antigen is known for it. Base qualities are not recorded, but no much larger clone differs from it by a single base.

Specimen: naive CD4+ T cells from blood. Taken with the paper, the label for cell subset or site translates to: true naive CD4+ T cells. The clonotype was recovered from a young man with type 1 diabetes. This chain joins TRBV9 to TRBJ2-1, with the D segment identity uncertain. The DNA sequence is as follows: TGTGCCAGCAGTCCTTTTTTCTCGTACAATGAGCAGTTCTTC. It specifies CASSPFFSYNEQFF.